These 3 T cell receptor beta chains originate from one sample sequenced in a study of cytomegalovirus exposure and HLA in healthy donors. 60 Vbeta and 13 Jbeta primers were used in PCR. Method: immunoSEQ multiplex PCR; TCRdb's copy keeps in-frame clones and lacks some. This repertoire shows fewer than 200,000 clones, around 72% found once; its top ten account for 7.1%. The sequenced sample consisted of PBMCs. These receptor sequences come from a man in his forties in good health and CMV-seropositive.

For the CDR3, the DNA is TGTGCCAGCAGCCTAGGGTCGGTCGACACTGAAGCTTTCTTT. Its protein is CASSLGSVDTEAFF. The chain links TRBV7-9 to TRBJ1-1; D ambiguous. CDR3 length equals 14 residues. Germline CDR1 and CDR2: SEHNR and FQNEAQ (reference sequence). V dropped 5 bases and J dropped 3 bases, with 13 bases sitting between them.

This clone was picked up one time. This sequence joins TRBV7-2 and TRBJ2-5; D is possibly TRBD1 (6 bases). Trimming took off 2 bases at V and 3 bases at J, with 13 bases between the two ends. Germline loops: CDR1 SGHTA, CDR2 FQGNSA. The CDR3 is 15 amino acids. The CDR3 loop is CASSLYQGSEETQYF. Here the CDR3 DNA reads TGTGCCAGCAGCTTATATCAGGGGTCCGAAGAGACCCAGTACTTC.

This chain uses TRBV5-5 with TRBJ2-2, with D perhaps TRBD1 or TRBD2 (10 bases each). Trimming stripped 4 bases from V and 6 bases from J, with 31 bases between. The germline CDR1 and CDR2 sequences are SGHKS and YYEKEE (reference sequence). The CDR3 covers 20 residues. This CDR3 is CASSHRQGAGAGGRPGELFF. The CDR3 DNA reads as TGTGCCAGCAGCCACCGACAGGGGGCAGGAGCGGGGGGGCGACCCGGGGAGCTGTTTTTT.